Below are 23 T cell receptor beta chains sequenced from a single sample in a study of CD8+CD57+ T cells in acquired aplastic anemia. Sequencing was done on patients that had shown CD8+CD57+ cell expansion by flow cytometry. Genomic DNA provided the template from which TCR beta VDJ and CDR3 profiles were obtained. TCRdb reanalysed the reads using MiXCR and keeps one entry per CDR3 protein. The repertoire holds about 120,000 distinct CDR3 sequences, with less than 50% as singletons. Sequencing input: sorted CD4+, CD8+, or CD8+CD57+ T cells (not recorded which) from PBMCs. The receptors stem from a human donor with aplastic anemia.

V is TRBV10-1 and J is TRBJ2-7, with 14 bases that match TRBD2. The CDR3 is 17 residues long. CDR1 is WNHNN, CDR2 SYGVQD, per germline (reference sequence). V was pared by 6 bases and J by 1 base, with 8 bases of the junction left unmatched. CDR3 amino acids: CASRRTSGGPGSYEQYV. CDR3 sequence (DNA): TGCGCCAGCAGGCGGACTAGCGGGGGGCCAGGGTCCTACGAGCAGTACGTC.

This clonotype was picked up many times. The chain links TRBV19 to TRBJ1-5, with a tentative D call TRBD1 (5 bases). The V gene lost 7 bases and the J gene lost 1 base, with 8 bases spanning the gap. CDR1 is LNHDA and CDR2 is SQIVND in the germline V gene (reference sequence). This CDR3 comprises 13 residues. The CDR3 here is CASTRESNQPQHF. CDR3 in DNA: TGTGCCAGTACCAGGGAGAGCAATCAGCCCCAGCATTTT.

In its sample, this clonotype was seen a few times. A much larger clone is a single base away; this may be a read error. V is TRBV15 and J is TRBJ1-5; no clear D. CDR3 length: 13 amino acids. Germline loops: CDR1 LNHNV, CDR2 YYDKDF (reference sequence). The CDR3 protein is CATSRGNGKPRHF. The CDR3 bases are TGTGCCACCAGCAGAGGAAATGGAAAGCCCCGGCATTTT.

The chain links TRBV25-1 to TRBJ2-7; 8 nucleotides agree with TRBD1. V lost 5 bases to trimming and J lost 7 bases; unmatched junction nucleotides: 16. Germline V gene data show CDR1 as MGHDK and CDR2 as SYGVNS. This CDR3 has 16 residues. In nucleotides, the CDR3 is TGTGCCAGCAGTTCGATGTGTGACAGGGGATTAGGAGAGCAGTACTTC. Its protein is CASSSMCDRGLGEQYF.

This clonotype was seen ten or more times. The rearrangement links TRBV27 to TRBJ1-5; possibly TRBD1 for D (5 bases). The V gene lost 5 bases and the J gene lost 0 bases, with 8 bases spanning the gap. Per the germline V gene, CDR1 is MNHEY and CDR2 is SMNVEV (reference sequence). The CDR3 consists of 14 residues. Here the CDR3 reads CASSVTGSNQPQHF. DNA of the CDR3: TGTGCCAGCAGTGTCACAGGTAGCAATCAGCCCCAGCATTTT.

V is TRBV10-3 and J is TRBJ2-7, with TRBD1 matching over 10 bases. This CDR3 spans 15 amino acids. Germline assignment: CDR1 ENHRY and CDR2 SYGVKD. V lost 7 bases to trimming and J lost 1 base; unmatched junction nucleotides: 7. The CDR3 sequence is CAITYDRGLSYEQYF. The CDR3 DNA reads TGTGCCATCACCTACGACAGGGGGCTGTCCTACGAGCAGTACTTC.

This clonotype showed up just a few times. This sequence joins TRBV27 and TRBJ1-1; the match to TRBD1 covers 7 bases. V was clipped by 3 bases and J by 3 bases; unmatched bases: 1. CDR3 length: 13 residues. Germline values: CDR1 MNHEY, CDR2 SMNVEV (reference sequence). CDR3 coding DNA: TGTGCCAGCAGTTTCGGGACAGACACTGAAGCTTTCTTT. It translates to CASSFGTDTEAFF.

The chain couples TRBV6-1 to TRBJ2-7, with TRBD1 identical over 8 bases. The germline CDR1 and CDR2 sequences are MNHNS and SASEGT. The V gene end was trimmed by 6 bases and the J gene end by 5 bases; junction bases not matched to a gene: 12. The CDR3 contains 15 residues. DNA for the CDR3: TGTGCCAGCAGGTCCGGGACAGGAGGTCCTCACGAGCAGTACGTC. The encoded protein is CASRSGTGGPHEQYV.

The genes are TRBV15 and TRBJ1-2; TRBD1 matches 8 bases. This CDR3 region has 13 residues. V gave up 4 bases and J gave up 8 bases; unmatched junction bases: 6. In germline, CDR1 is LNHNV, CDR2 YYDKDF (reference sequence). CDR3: CATSKRTGLGYTF. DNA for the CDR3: TGTGCCACCAGCAAAAGGACAGGGTTAGGCTACACCTTC.

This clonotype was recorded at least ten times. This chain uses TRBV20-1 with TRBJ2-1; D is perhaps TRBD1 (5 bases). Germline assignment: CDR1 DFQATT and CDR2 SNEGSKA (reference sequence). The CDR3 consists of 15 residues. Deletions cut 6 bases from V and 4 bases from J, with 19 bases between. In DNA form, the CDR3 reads TGCAGTGCGGTCGACAGTAAAAGGGGTTACAATGAGCAGTTCTTC. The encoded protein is CSAVDSKRGYNEQFF.

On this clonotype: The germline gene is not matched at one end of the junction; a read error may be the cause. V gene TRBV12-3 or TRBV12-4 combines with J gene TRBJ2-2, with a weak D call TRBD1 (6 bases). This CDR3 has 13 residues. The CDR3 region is CDSSLEGAGELFF. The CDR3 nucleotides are TGTGACAGCAGTTTAGAGGGGGCCGGGGAGCTGTTTTTT.

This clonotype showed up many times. This CDR3 reads CASSAGLAGAYYEQYV. CDR3 nucleotide sequence: TGTGCCAGCAGCGCAGGACTAGCGGGCGCCTACTACGAGCAGTACGTC. V is TRBV2 and J is TRBJ2-7; 11 bases align to TRBD2. This CDR3 comprises 16 residues. Germline-derived CDR1 and CDR2 are SNHLY and FYNNEI. V was pared by 6 bases and J by 3 bases, with 10 bases of the junction left unmatched.

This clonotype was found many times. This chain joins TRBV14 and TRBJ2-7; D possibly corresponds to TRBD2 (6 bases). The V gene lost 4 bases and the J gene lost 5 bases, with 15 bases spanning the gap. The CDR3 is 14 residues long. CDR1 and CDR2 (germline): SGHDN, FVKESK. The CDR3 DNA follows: TGTGCCAGCAGCCCGTTCGGGGGAATCAACGAGCAGTACTTC. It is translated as CASSPFGGINEQYF.

In DNA, the CDR3 is TGTGCCAGCAGCTTAAACCCGCGGTACACTGAAGCTTTCTTT. Translating it yields CASSLNPRYTEAFF. This chain joins TRBV14 and TRBJ1-1; D remains ambiguous. CDR3 length equals 14 residues. The V end lost 5 bases, the J end lost 3 bases, and 13 bases lay between the germline ends. Per germline, CDR1 SGHDN and CDR2 FVKESK.

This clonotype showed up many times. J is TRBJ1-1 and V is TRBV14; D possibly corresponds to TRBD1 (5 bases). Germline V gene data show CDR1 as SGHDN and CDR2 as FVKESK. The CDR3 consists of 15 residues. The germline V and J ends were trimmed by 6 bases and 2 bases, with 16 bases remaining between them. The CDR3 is CASRGWDSGNTEAFF. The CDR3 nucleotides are TGTGCCAGCAGGGGGTGGGACTCGGGAAACACTGAAGCTTTCTTT.

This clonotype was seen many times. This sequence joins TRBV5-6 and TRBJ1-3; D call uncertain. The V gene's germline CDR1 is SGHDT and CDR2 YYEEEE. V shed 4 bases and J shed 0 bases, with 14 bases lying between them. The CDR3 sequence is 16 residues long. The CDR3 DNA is TGTGCCAGCAGCGCATTACTAGGGCTCTCTGGAAACACCATATATTTT. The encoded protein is CASSALLGLSGNTIYF.

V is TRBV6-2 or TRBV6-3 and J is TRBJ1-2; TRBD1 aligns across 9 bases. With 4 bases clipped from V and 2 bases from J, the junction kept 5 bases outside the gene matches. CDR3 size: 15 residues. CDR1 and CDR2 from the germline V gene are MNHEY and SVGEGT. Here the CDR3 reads CASSSQTGGNYGYTF. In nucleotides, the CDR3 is TGTGCCAGCAGTTCACAGACAGGGGGAAACTATGGCTACACCTTC.

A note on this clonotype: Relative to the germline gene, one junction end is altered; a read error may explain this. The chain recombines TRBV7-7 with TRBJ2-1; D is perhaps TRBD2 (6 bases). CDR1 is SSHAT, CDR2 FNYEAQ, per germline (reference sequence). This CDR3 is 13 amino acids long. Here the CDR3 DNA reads TGTGCTAGCGGAAAGACTAGGTACAATGGGCAGTTCTTC. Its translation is CASGKTRYNGQFF. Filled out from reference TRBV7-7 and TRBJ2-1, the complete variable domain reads GAGVSQSPRYKVTKRGQDVTLRCDPISSHATLYWYQQALGQGPEFLTYFNYEAQPDKSGLPSDRFSAERPEGSISTLTIQRTEQRDSAMYRCASGKTRYNGQFFGPGTRLTVL.

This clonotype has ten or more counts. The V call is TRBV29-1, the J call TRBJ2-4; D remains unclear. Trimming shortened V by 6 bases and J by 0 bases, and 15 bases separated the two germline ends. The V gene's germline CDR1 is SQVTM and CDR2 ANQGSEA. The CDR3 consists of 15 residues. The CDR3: CSVQVMSKAKNIQYF. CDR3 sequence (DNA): TGCAGCGTCCAGGTGATGAGTAAAGCCAAAAACATTCAGTACTTC. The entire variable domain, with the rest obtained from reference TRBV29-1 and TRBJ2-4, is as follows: SAVISQKPSRDICQRGTSLTIQCQVDSQVTMMFWYRQQPGQSLTLIATANQGSEATYESGFVIDKFPISRPNLTFSTLTVSNMSPEDSSIYLCSVQVMSKAKNIQYFGAGTRLSVL.

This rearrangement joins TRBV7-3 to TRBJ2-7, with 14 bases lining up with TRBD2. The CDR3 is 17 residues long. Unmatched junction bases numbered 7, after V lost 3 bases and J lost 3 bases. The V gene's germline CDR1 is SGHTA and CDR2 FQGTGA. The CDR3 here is CASSFTPGTSGGYEQYF. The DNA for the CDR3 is TGTGCCAGCAGCTTTACCCCCGGGACTAGCGGGGGCTACGAGCAGTACTTC.

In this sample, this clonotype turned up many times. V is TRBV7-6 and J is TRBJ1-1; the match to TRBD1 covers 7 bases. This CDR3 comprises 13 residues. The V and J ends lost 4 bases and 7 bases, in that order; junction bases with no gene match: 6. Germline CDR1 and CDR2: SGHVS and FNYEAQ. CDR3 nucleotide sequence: TGTGCCAGCAGCTCCGGACAGGCCTTTGAAGCTTTCTTT. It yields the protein CASSSGQAFEAFF. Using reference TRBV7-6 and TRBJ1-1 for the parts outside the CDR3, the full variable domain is GAGVSQSPRYKVTKRGQDVALRCDPISGHVSLYWYRQALGQGPEFLTYFNYEAQQDKSGLPNDRFSAERPEGSISTLTIQRTEQRDSAMYRCASSSGQAFEAFFGQGTRLTVV.

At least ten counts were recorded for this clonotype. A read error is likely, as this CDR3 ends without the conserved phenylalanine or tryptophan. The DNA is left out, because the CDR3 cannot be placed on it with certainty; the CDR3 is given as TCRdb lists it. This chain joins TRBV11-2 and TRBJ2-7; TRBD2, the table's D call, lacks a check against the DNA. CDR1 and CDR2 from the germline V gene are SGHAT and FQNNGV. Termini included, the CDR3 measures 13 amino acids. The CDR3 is CASSFVGAKCRNI.

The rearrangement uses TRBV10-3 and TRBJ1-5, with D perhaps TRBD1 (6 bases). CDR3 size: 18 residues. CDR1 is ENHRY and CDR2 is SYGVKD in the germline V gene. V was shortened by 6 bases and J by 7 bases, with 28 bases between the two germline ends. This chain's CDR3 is CAISHISLRQGPGQPQHF. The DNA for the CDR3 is TGTGCCATCAGCCATATTTCCCTCCGGCAGGGGCCGGGGCAGCCCCAGCATTTT.